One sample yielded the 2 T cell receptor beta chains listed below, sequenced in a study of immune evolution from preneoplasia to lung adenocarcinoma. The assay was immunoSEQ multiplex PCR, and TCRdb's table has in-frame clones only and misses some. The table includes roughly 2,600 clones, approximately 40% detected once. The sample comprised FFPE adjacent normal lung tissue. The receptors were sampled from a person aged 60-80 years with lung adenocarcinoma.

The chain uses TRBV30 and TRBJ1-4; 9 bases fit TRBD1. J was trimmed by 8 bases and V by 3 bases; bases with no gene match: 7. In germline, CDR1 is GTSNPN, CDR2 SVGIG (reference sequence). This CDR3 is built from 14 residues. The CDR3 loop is CAWSAQTGGEKLFF. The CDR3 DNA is TGTGCCTGGAGCGCACAGACAGGGGGAGAAAAACTGTTTTTT. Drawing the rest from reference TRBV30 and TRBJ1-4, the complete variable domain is SQTIHQWPATLVQPVGSPLSLECTVEGTSNPNLYWYRQAAGRGLQLLFYSVGIGQISSEVPQNLSASRPQDRQFILSSKKLLLSDSGFYLCAWSAQTGGEKLFFGSGTQLSVL.

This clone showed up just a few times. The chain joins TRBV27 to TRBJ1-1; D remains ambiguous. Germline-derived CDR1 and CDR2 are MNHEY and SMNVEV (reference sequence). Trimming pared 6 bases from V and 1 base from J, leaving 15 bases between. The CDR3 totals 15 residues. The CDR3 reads CASSQTWTENTEAFF. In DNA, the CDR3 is TGTGCCAGCAGCCAAACCTGGACGGAGAACACTGAAGCTTTCTTT.